These 28 T cell receptor beta chains came from one sample sequenced in a study of T cell repertoires in cytomegalovirus infection (dated by TCRdb to the late 2010s). The data were produced on an Illumina HiSeq 1500. Using fastp trimming at Q25 and MiXCR clonotype assembly, TCRdb reanalyzed the public sequencing data and kept in-frame beta chains. Every distinct CDR3 protein forms one entry, paired with its most common genes and DNA. This sample is represented by about 110,000 distinct CDR3 sequences; roughly a tenth of them were singletons. The top ten constitute around 33% of the sample. Their antigen targets remain unknown. The specimen was PBMCs, sequenced either directly or after in vitro stimulation (not recorded which). The receptors were sampled from a human donor in good health (CMV status not recorded). Some clones in this sample may be carry-over from other donors' samples.

For this clonotype: An end of the junction differs from the germline gene, which may be a read error. This sequence joins TRBV12-3 or TRBV12-4 and TRBJ2-1; 11 bases match TRBD2. CDR3 size: 13 residues. CDR3 residues: CASSVAGGSEQFF. DNA for the CDR3: TGTGCCAGCAGTGTAGCGGGAGGGAGTGAGCAGTTCTTC.

This clonotype appeared many times. The J gene is TRBJ2-1, the V gene TRBV2; a weak D match, TRBD2 (5 bases). This CDR3 is 15 amino acids long. CDR1 and CDR2 from the germline V gene are SNHLY and FYNNEI. The V and J ends lost 2 bases and 8 bases respectively, with 16 bases between them. In DNA form, the CDR3 reads TGTGCCAGCAGTGAAACACCCGTACAGAGGGATGAGCAGTTCTTC. Amino acids: CASSETPVQRDEQFF.

The chain combines TRBV20-1 with TRBJ2-3, with D unresolved. V was pared by 6 bases and J by 0 bases, with 16 bases between. Germline CDR1 DFQATT, CDR2 SNEGSKA (reference sequence). The CDR3 contains 15 residues. The CDR3 DNA is TGCAGTGCCCCGGAGTTCGATTCTAGCACAGATACGCAGTATTTT. It specifies CSAPEFDSSTDTQYF.

With respect to this clonotype: A much larger clone sits a single nucleotide away, making a read error possible. J is TRBJ2-3 and V is TRBV7-3; no clear D. V was cut by 5 bases and J by 6 bases, with 9 bases left in between. The CDR3 sequence is 12 residues long. Germline lookup yields CDR1 SGHTA and CDR2 FQGTGA. CDR3: CASSIYGDTQYF. In nucleotides, the CDR3 is TGTGCCAGCAGCATATATGGTGATACGCAGTATTTT. Variable domain in full (rest from reference TRBV7-3 and TRBJ2-3): GAGVSQTPSNKVTEKGKYVELRCDPISGHTALYWYRQSLGQGPEFLIYFQGTGAADDSGLPNDRFFAVRPEGSVSTLKIQRTERGDSAVYLCASSIYGDTQYFGPGTRLTVL.

As concerns this clonotype: No conserved phenylalanine or tryptophan is present at the end of the CDR3, so a read error is the likely explanation. The genes are TRBV11-2 and TRBJ2-1; D perhaps matches TRBD2 (9 bases). Germline CDR1 reads SGHAT; CDR2 reads FQNNGV. The CDR3 has 17 amino acids. With 4 bases removed from V and 8 bases from J, the gap between germline ends came to 24 bases. The CDR3 DNA reads as TGTGCCAGCAGCTCATCAGGGGGCGGGAGGGCTGAGTATGAGCAGTTCCTC. Encoded protein: CASSSSGGGRAEYEQFL.

This clonotype has ten or more counts. The CDR3 bases are TGTGCCAGTAGTACGACTAGCGGGAGTACTAGCACAGATACGCAGTATTTT. Amino acid sequence: CASSTTSGSTSTDTQYF. This chain connects TRBV19 to TRBJ2-3, with TRBD2 matching over 12 bases. Germline lookup yields CDR1 LNHDA and CDR2 SQIVND (reference sequence). This CDR3 has 17 amino acids. V was pared by 4 bases and J by 0 bases, with 5 bases of the junction left unmatched.

This clonotype was observed many times. The gene calls are TRBV4-1 and TRBJ1-5, with TRBD1 matching over 10 bases. CDR1 is MGHRA, CDR2 YSYEKL, per germline. This CDR3 is 22 amino acids long. The trim removed 0 bases at V and 4 bases at J, leaving 21 bases unmatched. The CDR3 is CASSQEAVRDRGFRTGNQPQHF. The DNA of the CDR3 is TGCGCCAGCAGCCAAGAGGCAGTCCGGGACAGGGGATTCAGAACGGGTAATCAGCCCCAGCATTTT.

Points on this clonotype: Relative to the germline gene, one junction end is altered; a read error may explain this. This chain links TRBV20-1 with TRBJ1-2; TRBD1 matches at 8 bases. Germline CDR1 DFQATT, CDR2 SNEGSKA (reference sequence). The CDR3 loop spans 15 amino acids. CDR3 sequence reads: CSARDRVGGQVLLFF. CDR3 sequence (DNA): TGCAGTGCTAGAGACCGGGTGGGGGGACAGGTCCTACTGTTCTTC.

This clonotype has ten or more counts. This chain uses TRBV12-3 or TRBV12-4 with TRBJ2-1, with D maybe TRBD2 (6 bases). Trimming left V 3 bases short and J 9 bases short, with 12 bases between. This CDR3 has 13 residues. CDR3 in amino acids: CASSLWRDVEQFF. For the CDR3, the DNA is TGTGCCAGCAGTTTGTGGCGGGATGTTGAGCAGTTCTTC.

In its sample, this clonotype was seen a few times. The chain links TRBV4-3 to TRBJ2-4; D assignment may be TRBD1 or TRBD2 (5 bases each). The germline CDR1 and CDR2 sequences are LGHNA and YSLEER. The CDR3 consists of 14 residues. Between the trimmed V and J ends, which lost 5 bases and 4 bases, there was a span of 12 bases. The CDR3 here is CASSVGDGKNIQYF. In nucleotides, the CDR3 is TGCGCCAGCAGCGTGGGGGATGGGAAAAACATTCAGTACTTC.

This clonotype appeared many times. This sequence joins TRBV7-4 and TRBJ2-7, with a tentative D call TRBD1 (5 bases). Trimming removed 4 bases at V and 0 bases at J, with 19 bases between. CDR3 length: 17 residues. Germline CDR1 and CDR2: SGHVT and SQSDAQ. The CDR3 coding sequence is TGTGCCAGCAGCTCCGAAGACAGATGTGCTTACTCCTACGAGCAGTACTTC. It codes for CASSSEDRCAYSYEQYF.

This clonotype has at least ten counts. The chain recombines TRBV5-4 with TRBJ2-7; D is undetermined. The CDR3 extends over 13 amino acids. Germline V CDR1 and CDR2: SGHNT, YYREEE (reference sequence). Deletions cut 0 bases from V and 1 base from J, with 5 bases between. The CDR3 bases are TGTGCCAGCAGCTTGGACCGGTCCTACGAGCAGTACGTC. Translation: CASSLDRSYEQYV.

This chain connects TRBV7-9 to TRBJ2-1; weak D call: TRBD1 (5 bases). The germline gives CDR1 SEHNR, CDR2 FQNEAQ (reference sequence). The length of the CDR3 is 14 residues. V lost 5 bases, J lost 9 bases, and 17 bases lay in between. The CDR3 DNA follows: TGTGCCAGCAGCCCACCGTGGACAAGTAGTGAGCAGTTCTTC. Translated: CASSPPWTSSEQFF. The complete variable domain, with remaining parts taken from reference TRBV7-9 and TRBJ2-1, reads DTGVSQNPRHKITKRGQNVTFRCDPISEHNRLYWYRQTLGQGPEFLTYFQNEAQLEKSRLLSDRFSAERPKGSFSTLEIQRTEQGDSAMYLCASSPPWTSSEQFFGPGTRLTVL.

This clonotype has a count of ten or more. V is TRBV6-1 and J is TRBJ2-6; D remains unclear. CDR1 and CDR2 (germline): MNHNS, SASEGT. The CDR3 covers 15 residues. V was cut by 6 bases and J by 2 bases, with 11 bases left in between. Here the CDR3 DNA reads TGTGCCAGCAGGTCGCCTGGGGCTGGGGCCAACGTCCTGACTTTC. Translation gives CASRSPGAGANVLTF.

This clonotype appeared a few times. Here the CDR3 reads CASSPGLAEPTDTQYF. The CDR3 DNA follows: TGTGCCAGTAGCCCGGGACTAGCGGAGCCCACAGATACGCAGTATTTT. This rearrangement joins TRBV19 to TRBJ2-3; 11 bases are shared with TRBD2. Unmatched junction bases numbered 7, after V lost 6 bases and J lost 2 bases. CDR1 LNHDA and CDR2 SQIVND come from the germline V gene (reference sequence). The CDR3 covers 16 residues. The full variable domain, in which reference TRBV19 and TRBJ2-3 provide the parts outside the CDR3, is DGGITQSPKYLFRKEGQNVTLSCEQNLNHDAMYWYRQDPGQGLRLIYYSQIVNDFQKGDIAEGYSVSREKKESFPLTVTSAQKNPTAFYLCASSPGLAEPTDTQYFGPGTRLTVL.

This clonotype was seen a handful of times. This sequence joins TRBV6-5 and TRBJ2-1; D tentatively fits TRBD1 or TRBD2 (6 bases each). The germline gives CDR1 MNHEY, CDR2 SVGAGI. CDR3 length: 16 residues. The germline V and J ends were trimmed by 0 bases and 5 bases, with 14 bases remaining between them. CDR3 amino acids: CASSYSGGGIHNEQFF. DNA for the CDR3: TGTGCCAGCAGTTACTCTGGGGGCGGGATCCACAATGAGCAGTTCTTC.

The chain is built from TRBV6-2 or TRBV6-3 and TRBJ2-5; D is perhaps TRBD2 (5 bases). V dropped 6 bases and J dropped 5 bases, with 16 bases sitting between them. The length of the CDR3 is 14 residues. Germline loops: CDR1 MNHEY, CDR2 SVGEGT. The CDR3 reads CASRPGLPGETQYF. In DNA form, the CDR3 reads TGTGCCAGCAGACCCGGACTCCCCGGGGAGACCCAGTACTTC.

The chain carries TRBV7-6 and TRBJ2-4; TRBD2 might be the D (6 bases). Per the germline V gene, CDR1 is SGHVS and CDR2 is FNYEAQ. The CDR3 extends over 16 amino acids. The CDR3: CLCSFSGLAGKDIQYF. CDR3 bases: TGTCTGTGCAGCTTCTCGGGACTGGCAGGCAAAGATATTCAGTACTTC.

This clonotype was found many times. The genes are TRBV5-4 and TRBJ2-1; TRBD2 matches at 9 bases. The CDR3 sequence is 15 residues long. V lost 2 bases to trimming and J lost 4 bases; unmatched junction nucleotides: 4. Germline assignment: CDR1 SGHNT and CDR2 YYREEE (reference sequence). For the CDR3, the DNA is TGTGCCAGCAGCTTCCGACTAGCGGATTACAATGAGCAGTTCTTC. Translated, it gives CASSFRLADYNEQFF.

This clonotype was detected only a few times. J is TRBJ2-1 and V is TRBV19; possibly TRBD1 for D (6 bases). V lost 4 bases to trimming and J lost 6 bases, with 13 bases between them. From germline, CDR1 is LNHDA and CDR2 SQIVND (reference sequence). The CDR3 spans 14 residues. CDR3 region: CASSTSQGPNEQFF. CDR3 DNA sequence: TGTGCCAGTAGTACCTCACAGGGTCCCAATGAGCAGTTCTTC.

The J gene is TRBJ2-7, the V gene TRBV6-2 or TRBV6-3; tentatively, D is TRBD1 (5 bases). The CDR3 spans 12 residues. The germline V and J ends were trimmed by 6 bases and 3 bases, with 9 bases remaining between them. Looked up from germline, CDR1 is MNHEY and CDR2 is SVGEGT. CDR3 amino acids: CASRNRLYEQYV. DNA of the CDR3: TGTGCCAGCAGAAACAGGCTCTACGAGCAGTACGTC.

The chain links TRBV4-1 to TRBJ2-5, with TRBD1 identical over 9 bases. Per the germline V gene, CDR1 is MGHRA and CDR2 is YSYEKL. This CDR3 contains 18 residues. With 0 bases clipped from V and 2 bases from J, the junction kept 10 bases outside the gene matches. The CDR3, as DNA: TGCGCCAGCAGCCAAGAGGCACAGGGGGCGAGAACACAAGAGACCCAGTACTTC. This encodes CASSQEAQGARTQETQYF.

The genes are TRBV30 and TRBJ2-3, with no clear D. Germline CDR1 is GTSNPN and CDR2 is SVGIG (reference sequence). The ends were cut back, 1 base at V and 4 bases at J, with 9 bases in the middle. This CDR3 is built from 13 residues. The CDR3 loop is CAWSDPGSDTQYF. DNA of the CDR3: TGTGCCTGGAGTGACCCGGGTTCAGATACGCAGTATTTT.

In its sample, this clonotype was seen many times. The CDR3 nucleotides read TGTGCCAGCAGTCCCCCTTTGACACCGAACTACACAGATACGCAGTATTTT. As protein: CASSPPLTPNYTDTQYF. The chain has TRBV2 and TRBJ2-3, with no clear D. Germline CDR1 SNHLY, CDR2 FYNNEI. This CDR3 region has 17 residues. V lost 5 bases to trimming and J lost 2 bases, with 20 bases between them.

There are a few counts of this clonotype. This chain links TRBV7-9 with TRBJ2-2; D uncertain. The germline CDR1 and CDR2 sequences are SEHNR and FQNEAQ (reference sequence). The CDR3 is 12 residues long. Trimming shortened V by 5 bases and J by 7 bases, and 8 bases separated the two germline ends. As DNA, the CDR3 is TGTGCCAGCAGCCTCGCCGTCGGGGAGCTGTTTTTT. It translates to CASSLAVGELFF.

This clonotype was detected ten times or more. The V and J genes are TRBV7-6 and TRBJ2-3; 12 bases agree with TRBD2. With V trimmed by 3 bases and J by 2 bases, 3 bases remained unmatched. The CDR3 sequence is 16 residues long. CDR1 is SGHVS and CDR2 is FNYEAQ in the germline V gene. CDR3 in DNA: TGTGCCAGCAGCTTGACTAGCGGGAGACACACAGATACGCAGTATTTT. Protein: CASSLTSGRHTDTQYF.

This chain joins TRBV6-8 and TRBJ2-2, with D perhaps being TRBD1 or TRBD2 (5 bases each). Germline lookup yields CDR1 MNHGY and CDR2 SAAAGT. The CDR3 contains 15 residues. Trimming took 6 bases from V and 3 from J, leaving 14 bases between them. CDR3 DNA sequence: TGTGCCAGCAGCAATACAGGACTTTACACCGGGGAGCTGTTTTTT. This translates into CASSNTGLYTGELFF.

This clonotype showed up many times. The chain carries TRBV7-2 and TRBJ1-5, with 7 bases aligning to TRBD1. J was trimmed by 6 bases and V by 2 bases; bases with no gene match: 4. Germline CDR1 SGHTA, CDR2 FQGNSA. The CDR3 consists of 14 residues. The CDR3 is CASSLSGGGQPQHF. The CDR3 bases are TGTGCCAGCAGCTTATCAGGGGGAGGTCAGCCCCAGCATTTT.